These 24 T cell receptor beta chains came from one sample sequenced in a study of CD8 T cells in Susac syndrome. cDNA came from around 0.5 to 1 ug RNA primed by random hexamers. One entry per CDR3 protein results from TCRdb running MiXCR on the immunoSEQ multiplex PCR reads. This sample has 300,000 or so distinct CDR3 sequences; 92% occur once, and the top ten carry 0.065%. The sequenced sample consisted of CD4+ T cells from PBMCs. The receptors derive from a human donor with multiple sclerosis.

The chain joins TRBV7-2 to TRBJ1-5; D remains unclear. Trimming removed 4 bases at V and 6 bases at J, with 10 bases between. The length of the CDR3 is 13 residues. Germline V gene sequence: CDR1 SGHTA, CDR2 FQGNSA. The CDR3 is CASSSDPLQPQHF. The CDR3 coding sequence is TGTGCCAGCAGCTCTGACCCCCTTCAGCCCCAGCATTTT.

This CDR3 reads CSVTYTGGSTEAFF. In DNA, the CDR3 is TGCAGCGTGACTTACACAGGGGGAAGCACTGAAGCTTTCTTT. The chain combines TRBV29-1 with TRBJ1-1, with 8 bases fitting TRBD1. Trimming at V came to 6 bases and at J to 4 bases, leaving 10 bases not matched to a gene. The CDR3 length is 14 residues. Germline CDR1 reads SQVTM; CDR2 reads ANQGSEA.

The chain couples TRBV7-8 to TRBJ1-2; D is ambiguous. The CDR3 extends over 11 amino acids. Between the trimmed V and J ends, which lost 5 bases and 6 bases, there was a span of 7 bases. Germline CDR1 reads SGHVS; CDR2 reads FQNEAQ. The CDR3 protein is CASSGQDGYTF. DNA for the CDR3: TGTGCCAGCAGCGGGCAGGATGGCTACACCTTC.

V and J are TRBV9 and TRBJ2-1; 10 nucleotides agree with TRBD2. The CDR3 consists of 17 residues. Germline loops: CDR1 SGDLS, CDR2 YYNGEE. Trimming removed 4 bases from V and 0 bases from J; junction bases left unmatched: 7. DNA for the CDR3: TGTGCCAGCAGCCGCTTAGGACTAGCGGACTCCTACAATGAGCAGTTCTTC. Amino acids: CASSRLGLADSYNEQFF.

The chain is built from TRBV7-2 and TRBJ1-1, with 9 nucleotides matching TRBD1. Trimming removed 5 bases from V and 7 bases from J; junction bases left unmatched: 8. Germline lookup yields CDR1 SGHTA and CDR2 FQGNSA. The CDR3 covers 14 residues. CDR3 DNA: TGTGCCAGCAGCCTTGGGACAGGGAGGCGTGAAGCTTTCTTT. Amino acids: CASSLGTGRREAFF.

This rearrangement joins TRBV30 to TRBJ2-2; D not resolved. Looked up from germline, CDR1 is GTSNPN and CDR2 is SVGIG (reference sequence). This CDR3 contains 15 residues. Trimming pared 3 bases from V and 3 bases from J, leaving 14 bases between. CDR3 bases: TGTGCCTGGAGAGTCGTCAGGACCCACACCGGGGAGCTGTTTTTT. It is translated as CAWRVVRTHTGELFF.

This rearrangement joins TRBV9 to TRBJ2-3, with TRBD1 matching over 10 bases. In germline, CDR1 is SGDLS, CDR2 YYNGEE. The CDR3 has 18 amino acids. V lost 4 bases and J lost 3; bases outside the gene matches: 14. The CDR3 loop reads CASSLPSGGDRGTDTQYF. The CDR3 DNA is TGTGCCAGCAGCCTCCCATCCGGCGGGGACAGGGGAACAGATACGCAGTATTTT.

The rearrangement uses TRBV27 and TRBJ2-1; 9 positions agree with TRBD1. The V and J ends lost 3 bases and 6 bases, in that order; junction bases with no gene match: 3. CDR1 and CDR2 (germline): MNHEY, SMNVEV (reference sequence). The length of the CDR3 is 14 residues. The CDR3 region is CASSFVTGGNEQFF. As DNA, the CDR3 is TGTGCCAGCAGTTTCGTGACAGGGGGCAATGAGCAGTTCTTC.

The genes are TRBV11-2 and TRBJ1-2; no definite D call. The CDR3 is 13 residues long. CDR1 SGHAT and CDR2 FQNNGV come from the germline V gene. V gave up 5 bases and J gave up 6 bases, with 13 bases separating them. The CDR3 region is CASSLSFRDGYTF. CDR3 bases: TGTGCCAGCAGCCTCTCATTCCGAGATGGCTACACCTTC.

The chain uses TRBV7-6 and TRBJ1-1; D is perhaps TRBD1 (6 bases). Germline values: CDR1 SGHVS, CDR2 FNYEAQ. CDR3 length: 14 residues. Trimming removed 5 bases from V and 0 bases from J, with 10 bases in between. The DNA for the CDR3 is TGTGCCAGCAGCATACAGGGAATGAACACTGAAGCTTTCTTT. Its translation is CASSIQGMNTEAFF.

This sequence joins TRBV7-9 and TRBJ2-3; D is undetermined. CDR1 and CDR2 (germline): SEHNR, FQNEAQ (reference sequence). The V end lost 2 bases, the J end lost 0 bases, and 6 bases lay between the germline ends. The CDR3 covers 14 residues. In DNA, the CDR3 is TGTGCCAGCAGCTTATATAGGAGCACAGATACGCAGTATTTT. Translation gives CASSLYRSTDTQYF.

The V call is TRBV29-1, the J call TRBJ1-4, with a possible D match to TRBD1 (6 bases). The length of the CDR3 is 14 residues. Trimming took off 7 bases at V and 8 bases at J, with 20 bases between the two ends. CDR1 is SQVTM, CDR2 ANQGSEA, per germline. As DNA, the CDR3 is TGCAGCGCTCGACCCGGGGGCCGTGGCGAAAAACTGTTTTTT. This translates into CSARPGGRGEKLFF.

This clonotype was seen once. The chain joins TRBV20-1 to TRBJ1-1; possibly TRBD1 for D (6 bases). CDR1 DFQATT and CDR2 SNEGSKA come from the germline V gene (reference sequence). Between the trimmed V and J ends, which lost 1 base and 1 base, there was a span of 10 bases. The CDR3 is 14 residues long. CDR3 DNA sequence: TGCAGTGCTAGAGTCAGGGGCGGGAACACTGAAGCTTTCTTT. This translates into CSARVRGGNTEAFF.

This chain joins TRBV11-1 and TRBJ2-2; D perhaps matches TRBD2 (6 bases). This CDR3 contains 20 residues. Deletions cut 3 bases from V and 4 bases from J, with 27 bases between. Germline V lookup: CDR1 SGHAT, CDR2 FQDESV (reference sequence). DNA for the CDR3: TGTGCCAGCAGCTTGGACGTGCGGGGATCCGTGGGGACGGTCACCGGGGAGCTGTTTTTT. Protein sequence: CASSLDVRGSVGTVTGELFF.

The chain carries TRBV6-1 and TRBJ2-7; D possibly matches TRBD1 or TRBD2 (6 bases each). Trimming removed 0 bases at V and 6 bases at J, with 12 bases between. Germline V gives CDR1 MNHNS, CDR2 SASEGT. This CDR3 spans 14 amino acids. In nucleotides, the CDR3 is TGTGCCAGCAGTGAAGCCGGGGGCGTTGCCGAGCAGTACTTC. Translated, it gives CASSEAGGVAEQYF.

J is TRBJ2-1 and V is TRBV2; TRBD2 aligns across 8 bases. CDR3 size: 15 residues. Per the germline V gene, CDR1 is SNHLY and CDR2 is FYNNEI. The V gene end was trimmed by 7 bases and the J gene end by 8 bases; junction bases not matched to a gene: 13. CDR3 bases: TGTGCCAGCAAGGTCTCAGGGACTAGTTCCCATGAGCAGTTCTTC. Protein sequence: CASKVSGTSSHEQFF.

V is TRBV10-3 and J is TRBJ2-2, with 8 positions matching TRBD1. The CDR3 loop spans 15 amino acids. The germline V gene encodes CDR1 ENHRY and CDR2 SYGVKD. The trim removed 5 bases at V and 2 bases at J, leaving 4 bases unmatched. CDR3 DNA: TGTGCCATCAGTCTGGGACAGGCCAACACCGGGGAGCTGTTTTTT. Amino acid sequence: CAISLGQANTGELFF.

The V and J genes are TRBV15 and TRBJ2-1, with 11 nucleotides matching TRBD2. The V and J ends lost 0 bases and 7 bases, in that order; junction bases with no gene match: 5. CDR3 size: 16 residues. The germline V gene encodes CDR1 LNHNV and CDR2 YYDKDF (reference sequence). CDR3 amino acids: CATSRETSGGQNEQFF. The CDR3 DNA reads as TGTGCCACCAGCAGAGAAACTAGCGGGGGCCAAAATGAGCAGTTCTTC.

The V and J genes are TRBV5-1 and TRBJ2-7; D is ambiguous. Between the trimmed V and J ends, which lost 5 bases and 0 bases, there was a span of 15 bases. The CDR3 extends over 15 amino acids. Germline CDR1 is SGHRS and CDR2 is YFSETQ. The CDR3 DNA reads TGCGCCAGCAGAATCAGTGACACTAACTCCTACGAGCAGTACTTC. Translated, it gives CASRISDTNSYEQYF.

The chain uses TRBV30 and TRBJ1-1; possibly TRBD1 for D (5 bases). CDR3 length equals 15 residues. The V end was cut by 5 bases, the J end by 0 bases, with 16 bases between. Germline-derived CDR1 and CDR2 are GTSNPN and SVGIG (reference sequence). The CDR3 loop is CAWSRLVRVNTEAFF. The CDR3 nucleotides read TGTGCCTGGTCCCGGCTCGTCAGGGTGAACACTGAAGCTTTCTTT.

The chain recombines TRBV19 with TRBJ2-1; D unclear. The CDR3 is 11 residues long. CDR1 is LNHDA and CDR2 is SQIVND in the germline V gene (reference sequence). V was pared by 3 bases and J by 6 bases, with 3 bases between. CDR3 nucleotides: TGTGCCAGTAGTATGGTCAATGAGCAGTTCTTC. It yields the protein CASSMVNEQFF.

The rearrangement joins TRBV7-9 to TRBJ2-2; 8 bases map to TRBD2. The V segment lost 4 bases and the J segment 3 bases; nucleotides outside the gene matches: 7. Germline V gene data show CDR1 as SEHNR and CDR2 as FQNEAQ (reference sequence). The CDR3 has 16 amino acids. As DNA, the CDR3 is TGTGCCAGCAGCTACTGGACTAGCCGGGACACCGGGGAGCTGTTTTTT. Translation: CASSYWTSRDTGELFF.

This chain links TRBV6-1 with TRBJ1-1; TRBD1 is a possible D gene (6 bases). This CDR3 spans 15 amino acids. Germline-derived CDR1 and CDR2 are MNHNS and SASEGT. Between the trimmed V and J ends, which lost 3 bases and 0 bases, there was a span of 11 bases. The CDR3 reads CASSDWGQLNTEAFF. CDR3 in DNA: TGTGCCAGCAGTGATTGGGGGCAACTGAACACTGAAGCTTTCTTT.

The genes are TRBV12-3 or TRBV12-4 and TRBJ1-1; TRBD1 might be the D (5 bases). V gave up 2 bases and J gave up 11 bases, with 15 bases separating them. The CDR3 runs 13 residues. CDR3 coding DNA: TGTGCCAGCAGTTTAAGGGGATGGGGGGGGGCTTTCTTT. Translating it yields CASSLRGWGGAFF.